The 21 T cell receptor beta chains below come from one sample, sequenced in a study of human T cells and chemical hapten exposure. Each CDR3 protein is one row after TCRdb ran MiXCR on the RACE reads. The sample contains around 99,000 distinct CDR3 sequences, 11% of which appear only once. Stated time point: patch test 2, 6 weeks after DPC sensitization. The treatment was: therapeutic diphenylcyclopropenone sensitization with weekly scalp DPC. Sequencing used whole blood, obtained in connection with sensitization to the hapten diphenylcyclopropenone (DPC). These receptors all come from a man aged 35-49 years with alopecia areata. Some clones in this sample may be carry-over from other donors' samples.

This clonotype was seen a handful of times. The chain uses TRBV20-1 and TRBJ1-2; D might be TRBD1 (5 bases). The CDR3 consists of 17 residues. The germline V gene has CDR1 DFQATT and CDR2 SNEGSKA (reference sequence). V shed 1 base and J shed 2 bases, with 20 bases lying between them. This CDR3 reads CSARALLIGGKNYGYTF. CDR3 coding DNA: TGCAGTGCTAGAGCCCTCCTCATTGGGGGGAAGAACTATGGCTACACCTTC.

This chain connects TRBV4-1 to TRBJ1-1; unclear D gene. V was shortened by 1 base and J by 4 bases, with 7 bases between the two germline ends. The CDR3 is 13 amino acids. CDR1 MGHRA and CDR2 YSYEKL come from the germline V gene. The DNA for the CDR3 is TGCGCCAGCAGCCAAGGAATACCCACTGAAGCTTTCTTT. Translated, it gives CASSQGIPTEAFF.

The CDR3 DNA reads TGCGCCAGCAGCCAAGTAGCGGGAGGGGGCAATGAGCAGTTCTTC. Its protein is CASSQVAGGGNEQFF. The chain links TRBV4-3 to TRBJ2-1; 11 bases line up with TRBD2. V gave up 1 base and J gave up 6 bases; unmatched junction bases: 2. The CDR3 sequence is 15 residues long. Germline CDR1 is LGHNA and CDR2 is YSLEER.

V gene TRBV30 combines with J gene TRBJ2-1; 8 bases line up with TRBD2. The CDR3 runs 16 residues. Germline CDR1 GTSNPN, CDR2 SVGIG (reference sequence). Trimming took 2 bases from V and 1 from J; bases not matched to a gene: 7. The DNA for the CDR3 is TGTGCCTGGAGTATATTAGCGGGACTGTCCTACAATGAGCAGTTCTTC. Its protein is CAWSILAGLSYNEQFF.

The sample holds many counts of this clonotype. CDR3 in DNA: TGTGCCAGCAGCTTGGGTAGTAATTCACCCCTCCACTTT. Its translation: CASSLGSNSPLHF. This chain connects TRBV7-2 to TRBJ1-6; the D is unclear. The CDR3 has 13 amino acids. V was shortened by 3 bases and J by 6 bases, with 6 bases between the two germline ends. Germline-derived CDR1 and CDR2 are SGHTA and FQGNSA.

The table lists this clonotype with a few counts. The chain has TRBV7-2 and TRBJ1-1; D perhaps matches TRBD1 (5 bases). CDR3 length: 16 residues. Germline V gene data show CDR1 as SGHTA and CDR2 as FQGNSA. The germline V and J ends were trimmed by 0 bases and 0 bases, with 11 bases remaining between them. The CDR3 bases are TGTGCCAGCAGCTTAGCGGGGGGGGTTATGAACACTGAAGCTTTCTTT. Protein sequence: CASSLAGGVMNTEAFF.

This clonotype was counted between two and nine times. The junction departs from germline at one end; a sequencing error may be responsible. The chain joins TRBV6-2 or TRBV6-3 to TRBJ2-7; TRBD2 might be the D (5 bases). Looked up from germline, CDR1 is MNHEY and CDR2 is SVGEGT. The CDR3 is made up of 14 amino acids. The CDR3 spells CASSYYHYGVEQYF. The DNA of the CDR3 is TGTGCCAGCAGCTACTACCATTACGGGGTCGAGCAGTACTTC.

The CDR3 loop reads CASSQMRTGGQFF. As DNA, the CDR3 is TGTGCCAGCAGCCAAATGAGGACAGGGGGGCAGTTCTTC. The chain uses TRBV3-1 and TRBJ2-1; TRBD1 matches 10 bases. The CDR3 runs to 13 residues. Germline V lookup: CDR1 LGHDT, CDR2 YNNKEL (reference sequence). The junction had 4 bases not matched to a gene; V was cut back by 2 bases and J by 12 bases.

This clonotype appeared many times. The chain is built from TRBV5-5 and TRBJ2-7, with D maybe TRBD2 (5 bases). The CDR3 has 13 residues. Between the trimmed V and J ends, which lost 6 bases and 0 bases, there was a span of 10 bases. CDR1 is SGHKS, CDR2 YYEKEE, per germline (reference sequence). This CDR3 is CASNPGSSYEQYF. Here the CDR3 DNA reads TGTGCCAGCAACCCGGGGAGCTCCTACGAGCAGTACTTC.

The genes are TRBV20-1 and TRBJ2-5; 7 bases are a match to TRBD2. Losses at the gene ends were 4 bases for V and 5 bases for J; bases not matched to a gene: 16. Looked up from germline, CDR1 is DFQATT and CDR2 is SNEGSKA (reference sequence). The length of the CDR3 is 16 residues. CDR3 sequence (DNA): TGCAGTGCTACCAGAGCGGGCGGGAGTCGAGGGGAGACCCAGTACTTC. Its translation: CSATRAGGSRGETQYF.

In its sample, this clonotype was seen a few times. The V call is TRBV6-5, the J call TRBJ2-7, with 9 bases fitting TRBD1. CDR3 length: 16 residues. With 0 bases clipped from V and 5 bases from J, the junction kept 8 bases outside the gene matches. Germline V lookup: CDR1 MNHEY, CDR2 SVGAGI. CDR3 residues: CASSYSSGTGYNEQYF. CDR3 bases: TGTGCCAGCAGTTACTCCTCCGGGACAGGGTACAACGAGCAGTACTTC.

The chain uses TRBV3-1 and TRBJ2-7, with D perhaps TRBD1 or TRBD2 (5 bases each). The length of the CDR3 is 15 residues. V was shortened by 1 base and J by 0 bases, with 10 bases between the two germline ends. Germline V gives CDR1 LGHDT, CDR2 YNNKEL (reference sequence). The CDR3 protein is CASSQGGGSSYEQYV. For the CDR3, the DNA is TGTGCCAGCAGCCAAGGTGGGGGAAGCTCCTACGAGCAGTACGTC.

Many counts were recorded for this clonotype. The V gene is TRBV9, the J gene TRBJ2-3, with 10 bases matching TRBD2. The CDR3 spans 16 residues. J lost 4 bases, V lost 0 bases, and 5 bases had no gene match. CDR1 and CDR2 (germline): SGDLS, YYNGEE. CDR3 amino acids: CASSVGASGSPDTQYF. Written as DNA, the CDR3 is TGTGCCAGCAGCGTAGGAGCTAGCGGGAGTCCAGATACGCAGTATTTT.

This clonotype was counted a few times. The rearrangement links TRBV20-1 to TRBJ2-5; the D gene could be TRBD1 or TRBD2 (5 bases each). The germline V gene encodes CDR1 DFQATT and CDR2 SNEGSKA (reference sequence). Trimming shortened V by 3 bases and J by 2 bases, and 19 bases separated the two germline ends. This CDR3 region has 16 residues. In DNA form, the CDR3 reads TGCAGTGCTAGCCTGGGGCCGGGACGGATACAAGAGACCCAGTACTTC. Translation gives CSASLGPGRIQETQYF.

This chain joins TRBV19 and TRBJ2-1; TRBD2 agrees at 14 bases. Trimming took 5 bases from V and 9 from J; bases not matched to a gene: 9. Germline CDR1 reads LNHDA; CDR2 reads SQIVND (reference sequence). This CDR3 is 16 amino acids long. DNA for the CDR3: TGTGCCAGTAGTCCTCAGACTAGCGGGGGGGCTGGTGAGCAGTTCTTC. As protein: CASSPQTSGGAGEQFF.

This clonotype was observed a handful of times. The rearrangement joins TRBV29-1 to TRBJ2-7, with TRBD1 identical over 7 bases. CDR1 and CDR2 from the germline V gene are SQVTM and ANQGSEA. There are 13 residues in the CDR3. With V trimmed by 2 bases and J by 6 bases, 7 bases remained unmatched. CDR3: CSVETAGGREQYF. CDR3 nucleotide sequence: TGCAGCGTTGAAACCGCAGGGGGTCGCGAGCAGTACTTC.

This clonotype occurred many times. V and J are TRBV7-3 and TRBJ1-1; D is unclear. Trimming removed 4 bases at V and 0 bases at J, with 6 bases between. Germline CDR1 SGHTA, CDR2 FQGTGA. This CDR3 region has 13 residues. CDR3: CASSSQMNTEAFF. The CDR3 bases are TGTGCCAGCAGCTCCCAGATGAACACTGAAGCTTTCTTT.

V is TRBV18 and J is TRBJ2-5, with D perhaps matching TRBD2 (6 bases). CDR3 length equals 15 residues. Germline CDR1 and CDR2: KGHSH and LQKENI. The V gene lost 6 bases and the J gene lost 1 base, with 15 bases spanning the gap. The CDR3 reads CASSRSEGSQETQYF. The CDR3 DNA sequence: TGTGCCAGCTCCCGCTCGGAGGGATCCCAAGAGACCCAGTACTTC.

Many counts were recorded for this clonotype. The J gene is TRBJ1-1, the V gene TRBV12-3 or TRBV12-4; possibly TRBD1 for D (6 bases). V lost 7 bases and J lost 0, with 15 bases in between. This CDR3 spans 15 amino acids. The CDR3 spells CASTPGGPMNTEAFF. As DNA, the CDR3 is TGTGCCAGCACGCCCGGGGGGCCCATGAACACTGAAGCTTTCTTT.

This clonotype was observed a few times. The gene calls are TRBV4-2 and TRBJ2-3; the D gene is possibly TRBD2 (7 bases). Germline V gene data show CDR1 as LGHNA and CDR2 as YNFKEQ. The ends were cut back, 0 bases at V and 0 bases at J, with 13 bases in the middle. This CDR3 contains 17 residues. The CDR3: CASSQDRGGASTDTQYF. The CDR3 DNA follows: TGTGCCAGCAGCCAAGACCGTGGGGGGGCTAGCACAGATACGCAGTATTTT.

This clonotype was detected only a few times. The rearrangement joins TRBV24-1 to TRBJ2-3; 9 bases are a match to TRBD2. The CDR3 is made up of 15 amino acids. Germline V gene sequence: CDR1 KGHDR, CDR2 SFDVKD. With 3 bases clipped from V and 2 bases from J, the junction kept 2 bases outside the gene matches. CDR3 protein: CATSDGGRATDTQYF. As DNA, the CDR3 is TGTGCCACCAGTGATGGCGGGAGGGCCACAGATACGCAGTATTTT.